This is a list of T cell receptor beta chains from one sample in a study of CD8 T cells in ankylosing spondylitis. TCRdb recomputed calls from the 5' RACE reads with MiXCR, one row per CDR3 protein. The table has 210,000 or so distinct CDR3 sequences, 20% to 30% seen once. Sequencing input: blood, either unsorted or a sorted T cell fraction (not recorded which). The receptors derive from a male donor with ankylosing spondylitis or in good health (not recorded which). CDR3s include the opening cysteine and the closing phenylalanine or tryptophan. The D gene is left open where the match is weak. The listing skips clone size in some rows; elsewhere it reads once, few, many or a size class.

many	TRBD1	TRBV4-2	TRBJ1-5	CASSQGQGARANQPQHF	TGTGCCAGCAGCCAAGGACAGGGGGCGCGGGCCAATCAGCCCCAGCATTTT
many	-	TRBV10-3	TRBJ1-5	CATYAGDYSNQPQHF	TGTGCCACGTACGCAGGGGATTATAGCAATCAGCCCCAGCATTTT
many	TRBD1	TRBV4-1	TRBJ1-5	CASSQDLRGPGQPTNQPQHF	TGCGCCAGCAGCCAAGACCTACGGGGGCCGGGACAGCCTACCAATCAGCCCCAGCATTTT
-	-	TRBV29-1	TRBJ2-1	CSVELRSYNEQFF	TGCAGCGTGGAGCTACGCTCCTACAATGAGCAGTTCTTC
many	-	TRBV18	TRBJ2-5	CASSPVGETQYF	TGTGCCAGCTCACCGGTGGGAGAGACCCAGTACTTC
-	-	TRBV12-3/TRBV12-4	TRBJ1-1	CASSLAPGYTEAFF	TGTGCCAGCAGTTTAGCCCCGGGTTACACTGAAGCTTTCTTT
many	-	TRBV27	TRBJ2-5	CASSFSRAHGETQYF	TGTGCCAGCAGTTTTTCCAGGGCTCACGGAGAGACCCAGTACTTC
many	TRBD1	TRBV20-1	TRBJ2-7	CSAPNPGQGIPEQYF	TGCAGTGCTCCCAACCCGGGACAGGGGATACCCGAGCAGTACTTC
many	TRBD2	TRBV28	TRBJ2-3	CASSLSAGAGTDTQYF	TGTGCCAGCAGTTTATCGGCGGGAGCGGGGACAGATACGCAGTATTTT
-	TRBD1	TRBV3-1	TRBJ1-2	CASRDRGRDGYTF	TGTGCCAGCAGGGACAGGGGGCGTGATGGCTACACCTTC
-	TRBD2	TRBV9	TRBJ2-1	CASSQISGSLNEQFF	TGTGCCAGCAGCCAAATTAGCGGGAGTCTTAATGAGCAGTTCTTC
many	-	TRBV4-3	TRBJ2-3	CASSRSAGTDTQYF	TGCGCCAGCAGCCGTTCAGCGGGTACAGATACGCAGTATTTT
many	-	TRBV2	TRBJ1-5	CASSGGGPQPQHF	TGTGCCAGCAGTGGGGGGGGGCCTCAGCCCCAGCATTTT
few	TRBD2	TRBV12-3/TRBV12-4	TRBJ2-1	CASSTGVAGGGEYEQFF	TGTGCCAGCAGTACAGGCGTAGCGGGAGGAGGGGAGTATGAGCAGTTCTTC
many	-	TRBV9	TRBJ2-5	CASSVDPFVETQYF	TGTGCCAGCAGCGTCGACCCCTTCGTGGAGACCCAGTACTTC
-	-	TRBV7-2	TRBJ2-1	CASSLESRGLMREQFF	TGTGCCAGCAGCTTAGAGTCCCGGGGCCTCATGAGGGAGCAGTTCTTC
-	-	TRBV29-1	TRBJ2-7	CSVDNGSYEQYF	TGCAGCGTTGATAATGGCTCCTACGAGCAGTACTTC
many	TRBD1	TRBV5-5	TRBJ2-7	CASSLETGVEQYF	TGTGCCAGCAGCTTGGAAACAGGGGTCGAGCAGTACTTC
-	TRBD1	TRBV29-1	TRBJ2-7	CSVAGTGFDEQYF	TGCAGCGTAGCCGGGACAGGGTTCGACGAGCAGTACTTC
many	-	TRBV7-7	TRBJ2-1	CASSLGDNPYNEQFF	TGTGCTAGCAGCTTAGGAGACAACCCCTACAATGAGCAGTTCTTC
-	TRBD2	TRBV6-5	TRBJ2-7	CASSSPLREYEQYF	TGTGCCAGCAGTTCCCCACTGCGGGAGTACGAGCAGTACTTC
few	TRBD2	TRBV20-1	TRBJ2-1	CSAWGGGNEQFF	TGCAGTGCATGGGGGGGGGGCAATGAGCAGTTCTTC
-	-	TRBV3-1	TRBJ2-5	CASGRQETQYF	TGTGCCAGCGGCCGACAAGAGACCCAGTACTTC
many	-	TRBV12-3/TRBV12-4	TRBJ1-1	CASSLEGEAEAFF	TGTGCCAGCAGTTTAGAGGGAGAGGCTGAAGCTTTCTTT
few	TRBD2	TRBV6-5	TRBJ2-1	CASSSAGTRGDEQFF	TGTGCCAGCAGTTCCGCCGGGACTAGAGGTGATGAGCAGTTCTTC
-	TRBD1	TRBV20-1	TRBJ2-7	CSARDRGRGHEQYF	TGCAGTGCTAGAGATCGGGGCAGGGGGCACGAGCAGTACTTC
-	-	TRBV20-1	TRBJ2-7	CSARDGGAGAAYEQYF	TGCAGTGCTAGAGATGGGGGGGCTGGGGCCGCCTACGAGCAGTACTTC
-	-	TRBV12-3/TRBV12-4	TRBJ2-7	CASSSRSGDEQYF	TGTGCCAGCAGTTCCCGGTCGGGTGACGAGCAGTACTTC
many	-	TRBV20-1	TRBJ1-2	CSASLSTGTNYGYTF	TGCAGTGCTAGCTTAAGCACAGGGACAAACTATGGCTACACCTTC
-	-	TRBV20-1	TRBJ1-1	CSASLGGTEAFF	TGCAGTGCTAGTCTGGGTGGAACTGAAGCTTTCTTT
-	-	TRBV7-2	TRBJ2-7	CASSLDTSEQYF	TGTGCCAGCAGCTTAGACACCTCGGAGCAGTACTTC
many	-	TRBV5-1	TRBJ1-2	CASSPLEGGHYGYTF	TGCGCCAGCAGCCCCCTCGAGGGGGGTCACTATGGCTACACCTTC
few	-	TRBV29-1	TRBJ1-1	CSVDSDGGAFF	TGCAGCGTTGATTCGGACGGCGGCGCTTTCTTT
few	-	TRBV6-5	TRBJ2-7	CASRLSDRSYEQYF	TGTGCCAGCAGGTTATCGGACAGATCCTACGAGCAGTACTTC
many	-	TRBV9	TRBJ2-4	CASSSSAVAKNIQYF	TGTGCCAGCAGCTCTAGTGCGGTAGCCAAAAACATTCAGTACTTC
-	TRBD2	TRBV20-1	TRBJ2-5	CSATRTSGSLGTQYF	TGCAGTGCTACTCGGACTAGCGGGAGTCTGGGGACCCAGTACTTC
few	TRBD2	TRBV3-1	TRBJ2-3	CASSQLAVDTQYF	TGTGCCAGCAGCCAACTAGCGGTAGATACGCAGTATTTT
many	TRBD1	TRBV12-3/TRBV12-4	TRBJ2-5	CASRTGVEETQYF	TGTGCCAGCAGGACAGGGGTGGAAGAGACCCAGTACTTC
few	TRBD1	TRBV20-1	TRBJ2-1	CSARATGTGDSNEQFF	TGCAGTGCTAGAGCCACCGGGACAGGGGATAGCAATGAGCAGTTCTTC
many	-	TRBV29-1	TRBJ2-1	CSGAHGSSYNEQFF	TGCAGCGGCGCTCATGGTAGCTCCTACAATGAGCAGTTCTTC
-	TRBD1	TRBV20-1	TRBJ2-7	CSAWDRTRSYEQYF	TGCAGTGCGTGGGACAGAACCCGCTCCTACGAGCAGTACTTC
-	-	TRBV5-1	TRBJ2-1	CASRARTGTGNEQFF	TGCGCCAGCCGTGCAAGGACGGGAACCGGCAATGAGCAGTTCTTC
-	-	TRBV20-1	TRBJ2-1	CSARAKDERFF	TGCAGTGCTAGGGCGAAGGATGAGCGGTTCTTC
many	-	TRBV20-1	TRBJ1-1	CSARDRIGVNTEAFF	TGCAGTGCTAGAGATCGCATAGGGGTGAACACTGAAGCTTTCTTT